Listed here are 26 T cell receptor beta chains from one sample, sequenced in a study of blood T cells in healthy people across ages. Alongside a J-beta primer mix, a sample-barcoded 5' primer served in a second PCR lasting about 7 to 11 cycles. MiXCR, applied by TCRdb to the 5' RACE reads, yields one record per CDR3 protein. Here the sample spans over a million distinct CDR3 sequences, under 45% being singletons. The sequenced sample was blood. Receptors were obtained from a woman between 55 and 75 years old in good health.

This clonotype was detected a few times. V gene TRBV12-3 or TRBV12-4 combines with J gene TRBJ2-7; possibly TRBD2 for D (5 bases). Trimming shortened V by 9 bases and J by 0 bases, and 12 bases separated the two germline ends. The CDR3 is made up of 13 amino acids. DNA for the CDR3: TGTGCCAGTACCGGACTCGACTCCTACGAGCAGTACTTC. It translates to CASTGLDSYEQYF.

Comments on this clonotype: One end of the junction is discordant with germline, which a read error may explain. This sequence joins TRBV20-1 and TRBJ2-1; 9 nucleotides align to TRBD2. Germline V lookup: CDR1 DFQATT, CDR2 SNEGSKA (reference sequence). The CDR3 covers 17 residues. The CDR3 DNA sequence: TGCAGTGCGCTACCCGCGGAAACTAGCGGGTTCTACAATAAGCAGTTCTTC. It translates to CSALPAETSGFYNKQFF.

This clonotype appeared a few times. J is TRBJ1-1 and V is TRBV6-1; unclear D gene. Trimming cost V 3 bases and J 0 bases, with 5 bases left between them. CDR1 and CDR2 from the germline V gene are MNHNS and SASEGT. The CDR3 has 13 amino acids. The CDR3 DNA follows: TGTGCCAGCAGTGATCATATGAACACTGAAGCTTTCTTT. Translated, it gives CASSDHMNTEAFF.

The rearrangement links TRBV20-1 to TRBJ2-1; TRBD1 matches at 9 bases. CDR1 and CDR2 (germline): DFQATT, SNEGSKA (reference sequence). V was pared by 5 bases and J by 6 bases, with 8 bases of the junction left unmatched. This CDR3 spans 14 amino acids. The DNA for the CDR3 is TGCAGTGCTTCCGGGACAGGGTTTTCCAATGAGCAGTTCTTC. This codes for CSASGTGFSNEQFF.

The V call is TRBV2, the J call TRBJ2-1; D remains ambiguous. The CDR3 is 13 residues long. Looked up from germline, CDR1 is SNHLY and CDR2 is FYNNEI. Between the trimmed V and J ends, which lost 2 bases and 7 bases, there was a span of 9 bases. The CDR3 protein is CASSESSGNEQFF. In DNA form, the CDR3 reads TGTGCCAGCAGTGAAAGCTCCGGGAATGAGCAGTTCTTC.

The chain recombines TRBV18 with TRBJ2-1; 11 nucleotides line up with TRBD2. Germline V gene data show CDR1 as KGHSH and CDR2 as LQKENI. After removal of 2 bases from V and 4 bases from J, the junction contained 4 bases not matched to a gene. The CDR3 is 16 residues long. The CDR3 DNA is TGTGCCAGCTCACCAGGACTAGCGGGCCTGTACAATGAGCAGTTCTTC. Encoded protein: CASSPGLAGLYNEQFF.

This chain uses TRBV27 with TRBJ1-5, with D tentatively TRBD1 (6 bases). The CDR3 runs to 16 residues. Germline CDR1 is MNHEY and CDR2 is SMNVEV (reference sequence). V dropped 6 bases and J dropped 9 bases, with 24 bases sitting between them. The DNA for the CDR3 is TGTGCCAGCAGCCAGACCTTGGGGGGCACATCATCGCCCCAGCATTTT. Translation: CASSQTLGGTSSPQHF.

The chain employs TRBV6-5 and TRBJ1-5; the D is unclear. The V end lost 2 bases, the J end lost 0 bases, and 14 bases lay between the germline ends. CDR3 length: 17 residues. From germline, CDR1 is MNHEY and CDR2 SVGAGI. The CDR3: CASSYGFSSHSNQPQHF. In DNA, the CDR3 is TGTGCCAGCAGTTACGGATTTAGCAGCCATAGCAATCAGCCCCAGCATTTT.

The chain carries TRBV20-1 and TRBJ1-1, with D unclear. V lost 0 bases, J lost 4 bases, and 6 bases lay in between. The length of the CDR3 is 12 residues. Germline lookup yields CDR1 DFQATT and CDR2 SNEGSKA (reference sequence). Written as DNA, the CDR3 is TGCAGTGCTAGAGATCTCGGCACTGAAGCTTTCTTT. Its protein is CSARDLGTEAFF.

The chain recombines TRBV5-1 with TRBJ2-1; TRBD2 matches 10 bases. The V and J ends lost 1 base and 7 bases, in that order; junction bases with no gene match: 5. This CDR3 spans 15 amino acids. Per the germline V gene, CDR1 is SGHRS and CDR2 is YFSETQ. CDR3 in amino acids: CASSLYLAGENEQFF. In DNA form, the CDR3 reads TGCGCCAGCAGCTTGTATCTAGCGGGAGAAAATGAGCAGTTCTTC.

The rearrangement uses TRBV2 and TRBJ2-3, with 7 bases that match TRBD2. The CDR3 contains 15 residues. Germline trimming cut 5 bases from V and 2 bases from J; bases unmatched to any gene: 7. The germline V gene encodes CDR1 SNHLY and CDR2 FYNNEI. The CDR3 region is CASSSTSEFTDTQYF. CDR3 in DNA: TGTGCCAGCAGTTCAACTAGCGAGTTCACAGATACGCAGTATTTT.

Here the CDR3 reads CSALAAGEWDEQFF. As DNA, the CDR3 is TGCAGTGCTCTGGCGGCAGGGGAGTGGGATGAGCAGTTCTTC. The V call is TRBV20-1, the J call TRBJ2-1; D possibly corresponds to TRBD1 (6 bases). Germline loops: CDR1 DFQATT, CDR2 SNEGSKA (reference sequence). The length of the CDR3 is 14 residues. V dropped 5 bases and J dropped 8 bases, with 19 bases sitting between them.

The CDR3 coding sequence is TGTGCCAGCGTTCGGGCGGGAGAGCAGTACTTC. Translation: CASVRAGEQYF. The chain employs TRBV27 and TRBJ2-4; 7 nucleotides match TRBD2. CDR3 length: 11 residues. With V trimmed by 8 bases and J by 13 bases, 8 bases remained unmatched. Per the germline V gene, CDR1 is MNHEY and CDR2 is SMNVEV (reference sequence).

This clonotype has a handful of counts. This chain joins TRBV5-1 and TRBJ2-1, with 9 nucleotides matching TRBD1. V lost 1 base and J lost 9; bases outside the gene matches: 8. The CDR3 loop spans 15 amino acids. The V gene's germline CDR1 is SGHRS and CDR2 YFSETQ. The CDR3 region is CASSLWDRAGGEQFF. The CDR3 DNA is TGCGCCAGCAGCTTGTGGGACAGGGCCGGGGGTGAGCAGTTCTTC.

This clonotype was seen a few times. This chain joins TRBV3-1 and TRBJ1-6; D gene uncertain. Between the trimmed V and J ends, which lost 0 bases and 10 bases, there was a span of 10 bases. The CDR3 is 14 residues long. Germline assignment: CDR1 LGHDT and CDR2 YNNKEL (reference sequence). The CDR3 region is CASSQETGWSPLHF. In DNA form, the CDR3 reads TGTGCCAGCAGCCAAGAGACGGGGTGGTCACCCCTCCACTTT.

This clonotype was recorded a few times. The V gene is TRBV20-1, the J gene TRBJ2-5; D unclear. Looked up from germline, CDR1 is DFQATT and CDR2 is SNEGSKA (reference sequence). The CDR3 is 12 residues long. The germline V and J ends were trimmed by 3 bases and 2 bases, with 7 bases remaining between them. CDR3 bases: TGCAGTGCTAGTCCTGAGCAAGAGACCCAGTACTTC. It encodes CSASPEQETQYF.

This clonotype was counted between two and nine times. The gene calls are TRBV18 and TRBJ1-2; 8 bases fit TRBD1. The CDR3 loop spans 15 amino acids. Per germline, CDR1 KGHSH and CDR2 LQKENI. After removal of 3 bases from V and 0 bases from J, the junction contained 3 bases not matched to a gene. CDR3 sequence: CASSPPDRANYGYTF. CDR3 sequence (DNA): TGTGCCAGCTCACCTCCGGACAGGGCTAACTATGGCTACACCTTC. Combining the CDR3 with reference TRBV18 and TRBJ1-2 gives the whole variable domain NAGVMQNPRHLVRRRGQEARLRCSPMKGHSHVYWYRQLPEEGLKFMVYLQKENIIDESGMPKERFSAEFPKEGPSILRIQQVVRGDSAAYFCASSPPDRANYGYTFGSGTRLTVV.

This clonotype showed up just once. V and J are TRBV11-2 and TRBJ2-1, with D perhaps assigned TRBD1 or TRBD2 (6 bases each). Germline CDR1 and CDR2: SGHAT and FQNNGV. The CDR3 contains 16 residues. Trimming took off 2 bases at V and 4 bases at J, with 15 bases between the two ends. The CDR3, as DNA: TGTGCCAGCAGCTTATACGGCGGGACACAATACAATGAGCAGTTCTTC. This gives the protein CASSLYGGTQYNEQFF.

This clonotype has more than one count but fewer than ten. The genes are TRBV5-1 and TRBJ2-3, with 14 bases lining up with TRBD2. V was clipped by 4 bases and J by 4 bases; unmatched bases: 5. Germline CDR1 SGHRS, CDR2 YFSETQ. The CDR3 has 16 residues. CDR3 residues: CASSTGLAGVADTQYF. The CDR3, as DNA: TGCGCCAGCAGCACGGGACTAGCGGGAGTGGCAGATACGCAGTATTTT.

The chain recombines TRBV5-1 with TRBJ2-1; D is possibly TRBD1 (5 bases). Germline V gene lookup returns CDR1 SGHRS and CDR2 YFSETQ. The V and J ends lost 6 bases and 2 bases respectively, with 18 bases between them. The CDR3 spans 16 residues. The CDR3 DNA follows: TGCGCCAGCACCAGAAGGGGAAGGTTTACCTACAATGAGCAGTTCTTC. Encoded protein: CASTRRGRFTYNEQFF.

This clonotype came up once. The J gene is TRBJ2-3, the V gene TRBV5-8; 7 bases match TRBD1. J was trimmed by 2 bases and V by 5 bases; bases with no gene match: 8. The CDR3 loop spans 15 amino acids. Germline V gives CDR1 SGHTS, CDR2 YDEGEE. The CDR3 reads CASSPDRAYTDTQYF. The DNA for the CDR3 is TGTGCCAGCAGTCCCGACAGGGCCTACACAGATACGCAGTATTTT.

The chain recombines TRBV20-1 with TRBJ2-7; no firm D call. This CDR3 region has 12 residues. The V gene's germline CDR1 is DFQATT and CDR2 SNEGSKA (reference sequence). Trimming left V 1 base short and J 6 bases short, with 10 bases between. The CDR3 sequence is CSARGFGPEQYF. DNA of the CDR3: TGCAGTGCTAGAGGTTTTGGGCCCGAGCAGTACTTC.

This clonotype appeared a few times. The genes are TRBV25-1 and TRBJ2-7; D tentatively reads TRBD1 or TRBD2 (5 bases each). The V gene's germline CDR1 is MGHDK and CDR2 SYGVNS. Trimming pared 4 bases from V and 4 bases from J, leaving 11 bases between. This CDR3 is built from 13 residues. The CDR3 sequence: CASSGDGRYEQYF. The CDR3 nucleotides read TGTGCCAGCAGTGGGGACGGGCGATACGAGCAGTACTTC.

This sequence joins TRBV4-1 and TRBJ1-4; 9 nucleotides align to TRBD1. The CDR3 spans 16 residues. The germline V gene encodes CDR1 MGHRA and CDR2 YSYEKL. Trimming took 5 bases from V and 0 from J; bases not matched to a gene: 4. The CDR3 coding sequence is TGCGCCAGCAGCAGGACAGGGGACTCAACTAATGAAAAACTGTTTTTT. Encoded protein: CASSRTGDSTNEKLFF.

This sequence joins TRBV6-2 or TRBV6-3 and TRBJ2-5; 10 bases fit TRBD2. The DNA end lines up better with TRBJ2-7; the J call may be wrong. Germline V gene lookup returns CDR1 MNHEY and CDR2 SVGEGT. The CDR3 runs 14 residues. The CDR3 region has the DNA TGTGCCAGCAGCCAACTAGCGGGACAAGGCGAGCAGTACTTC. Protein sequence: CASSQLAGQGEQYF.

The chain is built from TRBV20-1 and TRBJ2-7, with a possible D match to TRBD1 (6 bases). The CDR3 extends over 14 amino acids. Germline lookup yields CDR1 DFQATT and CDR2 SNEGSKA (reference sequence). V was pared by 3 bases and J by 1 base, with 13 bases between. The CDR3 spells CSASDRTRSYEQYF. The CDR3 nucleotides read TGCAGTGCTAGCGACAGGACGAGATCCTACGAGCAGTACTTC.